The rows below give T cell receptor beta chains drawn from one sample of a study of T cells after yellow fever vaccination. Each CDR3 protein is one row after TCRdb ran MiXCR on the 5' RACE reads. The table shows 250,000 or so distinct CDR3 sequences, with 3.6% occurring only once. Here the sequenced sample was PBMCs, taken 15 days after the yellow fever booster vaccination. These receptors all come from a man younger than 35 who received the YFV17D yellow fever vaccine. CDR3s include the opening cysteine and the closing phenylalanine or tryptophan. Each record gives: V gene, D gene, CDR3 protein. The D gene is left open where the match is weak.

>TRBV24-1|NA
CATSDLRIQGGDTQYF
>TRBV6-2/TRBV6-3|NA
CASRRGGTQYF
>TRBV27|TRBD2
CASSFGLAGGRTTDTQYF
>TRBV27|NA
CASTPGSGANVLTF
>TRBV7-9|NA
CASSSRSPLNSEQYF
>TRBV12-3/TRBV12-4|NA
CASTLDGGEQYF
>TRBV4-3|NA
CASSQDEGTAYNEQFF
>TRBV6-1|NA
CASSEWQGNINEQFF
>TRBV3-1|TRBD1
CASSPRDRGNNEQFF
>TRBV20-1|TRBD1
CSALDREKQETQYF
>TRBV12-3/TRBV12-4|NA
CASSFAGGDQETQYF
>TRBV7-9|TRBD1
CASRDRAIEQYF
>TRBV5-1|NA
CARSLRGGDTEAFF
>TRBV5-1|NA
CASSLRSDGVNQPQHF
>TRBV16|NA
CASSQGGATEQPQHF
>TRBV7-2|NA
CASSLGWETGRYSNQPQHF
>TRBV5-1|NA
CASSLSWGYDTEAFF
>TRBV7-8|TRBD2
CASSLGLAGVFGTQYF
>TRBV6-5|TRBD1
CASSFSSRGETQYF
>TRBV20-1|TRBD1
CSAKGATGETDTQYF
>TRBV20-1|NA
CSARDQRYTGELFF
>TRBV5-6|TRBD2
CASARVAGGPGDTQYF
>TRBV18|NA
CASSPLAQGTDTQYF
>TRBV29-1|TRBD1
CSVTGANNEKLFF
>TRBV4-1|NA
CASSHILGNRQDQETQYF
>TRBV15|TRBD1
CATSRGDRGPDTQYF
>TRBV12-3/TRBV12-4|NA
CASSFSAANEKLFF
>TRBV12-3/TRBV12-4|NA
CASSLRGREPQHF
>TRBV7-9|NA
CASSVQGVVRQETQYF
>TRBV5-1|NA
CASSFDLTQNIQYF
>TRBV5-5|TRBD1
CASSLPGQGGTGELFF
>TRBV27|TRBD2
CASSPGTSKETQYF